The next 22 T cell receptor beta chains were all read from a single sample in a study of blood T cell repertoires in COVID-19. Data came from immunoSEQ multiplex PCR; TCRdb stores just in-frame clones and leaves some out. The repertoire holds a few hundred thousand clones, 75% to 90% seen once, with around 3% in the top ten. Sample: peripheral blood. The receptors here all came from a woman aged 25 to 39 with active or convalescent COVID-19.

The genes are TRBV5-1 and TRBJ2-1; 10 positions agree with TRBD2. Germline V gives CDR1 SGHRS, CDR2 YFSETQ. The CDR3 runs to 16 residues. The J segment lost 7 bases and the V segment lost 4 bases, leaving 11 bases of the junction unmatched. CDR3 DNA sequence: TGCGCCAGCAGCCCCCCAGCGGGGGGGAGTCCGAATGAGCAGTTCTTC. Translation gives CASSPPAGGSPNEQFF.

This chain joins TRBV3-1 (or the pseudogene TRBV3-2) and TRBJ1-2, with D perhaps matching TRBD1 (5 bases). This CDR3 has 13 residues. V lost 0 bases to trimming and J lost 10 bases, with 12 bases between them. Germline CDR1 and CDR2: LGHDT and YNNKEL (reference sequence). CDR3 loop: CASSQEFQGLYTF. The CDR3 DNA is TGTGCCAGCAGCCAAGAGTTCCAGGGCCTCTACACCTTC.

This clone was detected only a few times. The gene calls are TRBV7-2 and TRBJ2-7, with 10 bases aligning to TRBD2. Germline CDR1 reads SGHTA; CDR2 reads FQGNSA. The V gene end was trimmed by 3 bases and the J gene end by 7 bases; junction bases not matched to a gene: 12. The CDR3 totals 16 residues. CDR3 in amino acids: CASSFTSGATPREQYF. The CDR3 DNA is TGTGCCAGCAGCTTCACTAGCGGGGCGACCCCACGGGAGCAGTACTTC.

The chain recombines TRBV5-1 with TRBJ1-3; 9 bases map to TRBD1. V dropped 0 bases and J dropped 2; count of bases not matched to a gene: 3. Germline V lookup: CDR1 SGHRS, CDR2 YFSETQ. The CDR3 covers 16 residues. The chain's CDR3 is CASSLEGQGTGNTIYF. CDR3 DNA: TGCGCCAGCAGCTTGGAGGGACAGGGTACTGGAAACACCATATATTTT.

The chain has TRBV5-1 and TRBJ2-7; 11 bases fit TRBD1. The CDR3 spans 14 residues. Germline V gene lookup returns CDR1 SGHRS and CDR2 YFSETQ. V dropped 5 bases and J dropped 5; count of bases not matched to a gene: 6. The CDR3 region is CASSRTGGLNEQYF. CDR3 bases: TGCGCCAGCAGTCGGACAGGGGGCTTAAACGAGCAGTACTTC.

The gene calls are TRBV5-1 and TRBJ2-2; D call uncertain. Germline CDR1 reads SGHRS; CDR2 reads YFSETQ. Trimming shortened V by 2 bases and J by 4 bases, and 9 bases separated the two germline ends. The CDR3 has 14 amino acids. The CDR3 loop reads CASSFGQVTGELFF. CDR3 nucleotide sequence: TGCGCCAGCAGCTTTGGGCAGGTCACCGGGGAGCTGTTTTTT.

The rearrangement joins TRBV27 to TRBJ2-5; 8 positions agree with TRBD1. The CDR3 has 14 residues. Per germline, CDR1 MNHEY and CDR2 SMNVEV (reference sequence). V lost 4 bases and J lost 4; bases outside the gene matches: 5. This CDR3 is CASSSRTGLETQYF. CDR3 bases: TGTGCCAGCAGTTCGAGGACAGGGCTAGAGACCCAGTACTTC.

The chain employs TRBV10-1 and TRBJ2-7, with TRBD2 as a possible D gene (5 bases). Trimming stripped 7 bases from V and 0 bases from J, with 22 bases between. The CDR3 runs to 17 residues. Germline V gives CDR1 WNHNN, CDR2 SYGVQD (reference sequence). The CDR3 DNA follows: TGCGCCAGCATCCCAGGAGGCTCCCTTCCCCTCTCCTACGAGCAGTACTTC. As protein: CASIPGGSLPLSYEQYF.

The chain has TRBV7-9 and TRBJ1-2; 8 bases are a match to TRBD1. Germline lookup yields CDR1 SEHNR and CDR2 FQNEAQ (reference sequence). This CDR3 is built from 14 residues. V gave up 5 bases and J gave up 8 bases; unmatched junction bases: 10. The CDR3 region is CASSNQGAGSGYTF. The CDR3 coding sequence is TGTGCCAGCAGCAATCAGGGGGCAGGGTCCGGCTACACCTTC.

The rearrangement joins TRBV3-1 (or the pseudogene TRBV3-2) to TRBJ1-2; D may be TRBD1 (5 bases). The ends were cut back, 6 bases at V and 6 bases at J, with 17 bases in the middle. Per the germline V gene, CDR1 is LGHDT and CDR2 is YNNKEL (reference sequence). The CDR3 loop spans 14 amino acids. The CDR3 loop reads CASSHSDSLDGYTF. CDR3 DNA: TGTGCCAGCAGTCACAGCGACAGCCTTGATGGCTACACCTTC.

The CDR3 is CASSESIRTGEGYGYTF. CDR3 sequence (DNA): TGCGCCAGCAGTGAGTCAATTAGGACAGGGGAAGGATATGGCTACACCTTC. The rearrangement links TRBV10-1 to TRBJ1-2; TRBD1 agrees at 9 bases. Germline assignment: CDR1 WNHNN and CDR2 SYGVQD (reference sequence). V shed 0 bases and J 5 bases; nucleotides not matched to a gene: 10. The CDR3 contains 17 residues.

This chain joins TRBV7-9 and TRBJ2-3; D gene unclear. The germline V gene has CDR1 SEHNR and CDR2 FQNEAQ (reference sequence). V was pared by 1 base and J by 2 bases, with 7 bases between. The CDR3 is 14 residues long. Here the CDR3 DNA reads TGTGCCAGCAGCTTAGTAGTTTCCACAGATACGCAGTATTTT. It specifies CASSLVVSTDTQYF. The full variable domain, rest sourced from reference TRBV7-9 and TRBJ2-3, is DTGVSQNPRHKITKRGQNVTFRCDPISEHNRLYWYRQTLGQGPEFLTYFQNEAQLEKSRLLSDRFSAERPKGSFSTLEIQRTEQGDSAMYLCASSLVVSTDTQYFGPGTRLTVL.

The genes are TRBV5-4 and TRBJ1-1; tentative D call: TRBD1 (5 bases). Trimming cost V 0 bases and J 5 bases, with 17 bases left between them. The CDR3 consists of 16 residues. Germline V gene sequence: CDR1 SGHNT, CDR2 YYREEE (reference sequence). The CDR3 coding sequence is TGTGCCAGCAGCTTGGAGGCAGGGTTATTGGGGACTGAAGCTTTCTTT. Encoded protein: CASSLEAGLLGTEAFF.

The chain combines TRBV10-3 with TRBJ1-5; D is unclear. V lost 0 bases and J lost 7, with 10 bases in between. CDR3 length: 14 residues. Germline loops: CDR1 ENHRY, CDR2 SYGVKD. The CDR3: CAISESYPGQPQHF. CDR3 in DNA: TGTGCCATCAGTGAGTCGTATCCGGGGCAGCCCCAGCATTTT.

V gene TRBV20-1 combines with J gene TRBJ1-1, with a weak D call TRBD1 (5 bases). The V end lost 3 bases, the J end lost 7 bases, and 12 bases lay between the germline ends. Germline CDR1 DFQATT, CDR2 SNEGSKA (reference sequence). The CDR3 totals 12 residues. CDR3: CSASGRGFEAFF. The CDR3 coding sequence is TGCAGTGCTAGTGGGAGGGGCTTTGAAGCTTTCTTT.

The V and J genes are TRBV21-1 and TRBJ1-3; no DNA check was done on the table's D call, TRBD1. TRBV21-1 is described as a pseudogene. The CDR3 sequence is 16 residues long. CDR3 region: CASSLNETDSGNTIYF. CDR3 nucleotide sequence: TGTGCCAGCAGCCTAAACGAAACAGACTCTGGAAACACCATATATTTT.

The chain combines TRBV19 with TRBJ1-2; D uncertain. There are 15 residues in the CDR3. Germline loops: CDR1 LNHDA, CDR2 SQIVND (reference sequence). V lost 2 bases to trimming and J lost 8 bases, with 18 bases between them. CDR3 loop: CASSISPGTQLGYTF. The CDR3 nucleotides read TGTGCCAGTAGTATATCGCCGGGTACCCAGTTGGGCTACACCTTC.

The gene calls are TRBV5-6 and TRBJ2-3, with D tentatively TRBD2 (6 bases). Looked up from germline, CDR1 is SGHDT and CDR2 is YYEEEE. The V end was cut by 4 bases, the J end by 6 bases, with 12 bases between. The CDR3 contains 13 residues. CDR3 residues: CASSPGTWDTQYF. CDR3 nucleotide sequence: TGTGCCAGCAGCCCCGGGACTTGGGATACGCAGTATTTT.

This chain joins TRBV9 and TRBJ2-5; a possible D gene is TRBD2 (5 bases). Germline V gives CDR1 SGDLS, CDR2 YYNGEE. Between the trimmed V and J ends, which lost 0 bases and 6 bases, there was a span of 9 bases. The CDR3 is made up of 13 amino acids. The DNA of the CDR3 is TGTGCCAGCAGCGTAGGGGAGTACAAGACCCAGTACTTC. This sequence encodes CASSVGEYKTQYF. Combining the CDR3 with reference TRBV9 and TRBJ2-5 gives the whole variable domain DSGVTQTPKHLITATGQRVTLRCSPRSGDLSVYWYQQSLDQGLQFLIQYYNGEERAKGNILERFSAQQFPDLHSELNLSSLELGDSALYFCASSVGEYKTQYFGPGTRLLVL.

This chain uses TRBV28 with TRBJ1-1; D is uncertain. The CDR3 sequence is 14 residues long. V lost 5 bases to trimming and J lost 4 bases, with 14 bases between them. Germline assignment: CDR1 MDHEN and CDR2 SYDVKM. The DNA for the CDR3 is TGTGCCAGCAGTCCCTTGGGGAGGCCCACTGAAGCTTTCTTT. Protein product: CASSPLGRPTEAFF.

The chain recombines TRBV7-8 with TRBJ1-1, with TRBD1 matching over 7 bases. With V trimmed by 4 bases and J by 4 bases, 6 bases remained unmatched. The length of the CDR3 is 14 residues. Germline-derived CDR1 and CDR2 are SGHVS and FQNEAQ. DNA for the CDR3: TGTGCCAGCAGCTCAAGAACAGGGGTCACTGAAGCTTTCTTT. It yields the protein CASSSRTGVTEAFF.

A few counts support this clone. The chain joins TRBV7-2 to TRBJ1-2, with 9 bases matching TRBD1. J lost 6 bases, V lost 2 bases, and 10 bases had no gene match. The CDR3 extends over 16 amino acids. The germline V gene encodes CDR1 SGHTA and CDR2 FQGNSA. The CDR3 spells CASSLSFTGGANGYTF. The CDR3 region has the DNA TGTGCCAGCAGCTTAAGTTTCACAGGGGGCGCTAATGGCTACACCTTC.